This entry lists 24 T cell receptor beta chains sequenced from one sample in a study of blood T cell repertoires in COVID-19. The repertoire was sequenced with immunoSEQ multiplex PCR; TCRdb's copy has only in-frame clones and lacks some. In the table there are approximately 220,000 clones, approximately 91% of which are singletons. Sequenced input: peripheral blood. The receptors originated from a man aged 40-55 years with acute or convalescent COVID-19.

The V gene is TRBV12-3 or TRBV12-4, the J gene TRBJ2-3; 7 nucleotides match TRBD1. The CDR3 extends over 13 amino acids. V gave up 10 bases and J gave up 5 bases; unmatched junction bases: 9. This chain's CDR3 is CATRGQVGDTQYF. CDR3 in DNA: TGTGCCACTAGGGGGCAGGTTGGAGATACGCAGTATTTT.

V is TRBV5-1 and J is TRBJ2-1; 15 bases are shared with TRBD2. Germline V CDR1 and CDR2: SGHRS, YFSETQ. This CDR3 contains 20 residues. The V gene end was trimmed by 4 bases and the J gene end by 0 bases; junction bases not matched to a gene: 11. CDR3 sequence (DNA): TGCGCCAGCAGCCCACTCCCCGGGACTAGCGGGGGGAGCTCCTACAATGAGCAGTTCTTC. The encoded protein is CASSPLPGTSGGSSYNEQFF.

This rearrangement joins TRBV14 to TRBJ2-7; 16 bases map to TRBD2. With 1 base clipped from V and 1 base from J, the junction kept 7 bases outside the gene matches. The CDR3 spans 19 residues. Germline CDR1 SGHDN, CDR2 FVKESK. CDR3 in amino acids: CASSQGGLAGGPRSYEQYF. The CDR3 nucleotides read TGTGCCAGCAGCCAAGGGGGACTAGCGGGAGGGCCTAGGTCCTACGAGCAGTACTTC.

The CDR3 loop reads CASSYSDRLNQPQHF. Here the CDR3 DNA reads TGTGCCAGCAGTTACTCGGACAGGTTAAATCAGCCCCAGCATTTT. The rearrangement joins TRBV6-5 to TRBJ1-5, with 7 bases identical to TRBD1. The CDR3 length is 15 residues. The germline V gene encodes CDR1 MNHEY and CDR2 SVGAGI. V trimming: 0 bases; J trimming: 4 bases; junction bases outside the gene matches: 3.

The chain links TRBV27 to TRBJ2-1; perhaps TRBD1 as D (6 bases). Looked up from germline, CDR1 is MNHEY and CDR2 is SMNVEV (reference sequence). The CDR3 is 13 amino acids. V was trimmed by 8 bases and J by 9 bases, leaving 17 bases between them. The CDR3 loop reads CASGVITGSEQFF. DNA of the CDR3: TGTGCCAGCGGGGTTATAACAGGGAGTGAGCAGTTCTTC.

The chain combines TRBV6-4 with TRBJ1-1, with 9 positions matching TRBD1. Losses at the gene ends were 5 bases for V and 1 base for J; bases not matched to a gene: 14. Per the germline V gene, CDR1 is MRHNA and CDR2 is SNTAGT. The CDR3 sequence is 18 residues long. CDR3 sequence (DNA): TGTGCCAGCAGTCCCGGGACAGGGATCCTCCCGGGGAACACTGAAGCTTTCTTT. Translation gives CASSPGTGILPGNTEAFF.

For the CDR3, the DNA is TGTGCCAGTTCGCGGGACAGCCACAATGAGCAGTTCTTC. Translating gives CASSRDSHNEQFF. The V call is TRBV6-5, the J call TRBJ2-1, with a weak D call TRBD1 (7 bases). The length of the CDR3 is 13 residues. CDR1 is MNHEY, CDR2 SVGAGI, per germline. With 9 bases removed from V and 5 bases from J, the gap between germline ends came to 14 bases.

CDR3 residues: CASSLEGRALRGYTF. Here the CDR3 DNA reads TGTGCCAGCAGCTTAGAAGGCAGGGCCTTGAGGGGCTACACCTTC. The chain uses TRBV7-9 and TRBJ1-2, with D maybe TRBD1 (5 bases). V was shortened by 1 base and J by 8 bases, with 17 bases between the two germline ends. CDR3 length: 15 amino acids. The germline gives CDR1 SEHNR, CDR2 FQNEAQ (reference sequence).

This rearrangement joins TRBV7-8 to TRBJ2-1, with D unresolved. Germline lookup yields CDR1 SGHVS and CDR2 FQNEAQ. The CDR3 is 16 amino acids. Between the trimmed V and J ends, which lost 1 base and 0 bases, there was a span of 10 bases. The CDR3 bases are TGTGCCAGCAGCTTAGAGGAGCTCGGCTCCTACAATGAGCAGTTCTTC. Its translation: CASSLEELGSYNEQFF.

This chain joins TRBV5-3 and TRBJ1-4; 9 nucleotides agree with TRBD1. TRBV5-3 is filed as an ORF, its function uncertain. Trimming took 6 bases from V and 8 from J; bases not matched to a gene: 11. The CDR3 length is 15 residues. The CDR3 coding sequence is TGTGCCAGAATCCCGGGCCGGACAGGGGCCGAAAAACTGTTTTTT. Its protein is CARIPGRTGAEKLFF.

The chain recombines TRBV10-2 with TRBJ2-7, with D uncertain. V was pared by 4 bases and J by 0 bases, with 16 bases between. The CDR3 loop spans 16 amino acids. Germline-derived CDR1 and CDR2 are WSHSY and SAAADI. CDR3 coding DNA: TGCGCCAGCAGTGCGGCCGCGCGGCTGAGCTCCTACGAGCAGTACTTC. This encodes CASSAAARLSSYEQYF.

In DNA, the CDR3 is TGTGCCAGCAGCCCAGGAGGACCGCACAATGAGCAGTTCTTC. As protein: CASSPGGPHNEQFF. The chain uses TRBV27 and TRBJ2-1, with D possibly matching TRBD2 (5 bases). Per germline, CDR1 MNHEY and CDR2 SMNVEV (reference sequence). The CDR3 has 14 amino acids. V dropped 6 bases and J dropped 5 bases, with 14 bases sitting between them.

The chain couples TRBV19 to TRBJ1-2; no reliable D call. V was cut by 5 bases and J by 2 bases, with 6 bases left in between. CDR3 length: 12 amino acids. Germline assignment: CDR1 LNHDA and CDR2 SQIVND (reference sequence). CDR3 loop: CASSRQNYGYTF. For the CDR3, the DNA is TGTGCCAGTAGTCGCCAGAACTATGGCTACACCTTC.

This clone showed up just once. The chain combines TRBV11-2 with TRBJ1-3; no clear D gene. This CDR3 is 18 amino acids long. Germline V gene data show CDR1 as SGHAT and CDR2 as FQNNGV. V was pared by 2 bases and J by 7 bases, with 24 bases between. CDR3 amino acids: CASSLLAPGVGRRNTIYF. The CDR3 DNA sequence: TGTGCCAGCAGCTTATTGGCGCCCGGCGTGGGCCGGAGGAACACCATATATTTT. Full variable domain (remainder filled in from reference TRBV11-2 and TRBJ1-3): EAGVAQSPRYKIIEKRQSVAFWCNPISGHATLYWYQQILGQGPKLLIQFQNNGVVDDSQLPKDRFSAERLKGVDSTLKIQPAKLEDSAVYLCASSLLAPGVGRRNTIYFGEGSWLTVV.

The chain recombines TRBV9 with TRBJ1-1; D is possibly TRBD1 (5 bases). The CDR3 sequence is 12 residues long. Per germline, CDR1 SGDLS and CDR2 YYNGEE. V lost 4 bases and J lost 3, with 7 bases in between. In nucleotides, the CDR3 is TGTGCCAGCAGCAAACAGGACACTGAAGCTTTCTTT. It is translated as CASSKQDTEAFF.

The gene calls are TRBV24-1 and TRBJ2-3; 10 nucleotides line up with TRBD2. Per the germline V gene, CDR1 is KGHDR and CDR2 is SFDVKD. The CDR3 consists of 15 residues. Trimming cost V 9 bases and J 3 bases; bases outside gene matches: 8. CDR3 in amino acids: CATRGNSGGTDTQYF. CDR3 nucleotides: TGTGCCACCCGCGGTAATAGCGGGGGGACAGATACGCAGTATTTT.

This chain uses TRBV11-2 with TRBJ2-3, with D possibly matching TRBD1 (6 bases). The V end was cut by 6 bases, the J end by 5 bases, with 15 bases between. Per the germline V gene, CDR1 is SGHAT and CDR2 is FQNNGV. The CDR3 consists of 14 residues. The CDR3 bases are TGTGCCAGCAGATGGACGATCAGGGGAGATACGCAGTATTTT. Translating it yields CASRWTIRGDTQYF.

The chain's CDR3 is CASSPGLETDTQYF. In DNA, the CDR3 is TGTGCCAGCAGCCCGGGACTAGAGACAGATACGCAGTATTTT. V usage is TRBV5-4 and J usage is TRBJ2-3, with TRBD2 matching over 8 bases. The CDR3 contains 14 residues. The germline CDR1 and CDR2 sequences are SGHNT and YYREEE (reference sequence). V lost 4 bases, J lost 3 bases, and 4 bases stayed unmatched.

This sequence joins TRBV3-1 (or the pseudogene TRBV3-2) and TRBJ2-1; 13 bases are shared with TRBD2. Germline V gene sequence: CDR1 LGHDT, CDR2 YNNKEL (reference sequence). V dropped 3 bases and J dropped 4; count of bases not matched to a gene: 15. The CDR3 totals 20 residues. The CDR3 spells CASSHELTGGTSGVYNEQFF. As DNA, the CDR3 is TGTGCCAGCAGCCACGAGCTGACAGGGGGGACTAGCGGGGTGTACAATGAGCAGTTCTTC.

V is TRBV5-1 and J is TRBJ2-1, with TRBD1 as a possible D gene (6 bases). Germline V CDR1 and CDR2: SGHRS, YFSETQ. The V end lost 0 bases, the J end lost 3 bases, and 7 bases lay between the germline ends. CDR3 length: 14 residues. The CDR3 loop is CASSLDRVYNEQFF. The CDR3 nucleotides are TGCGCCAGCAGCTTGGACAGGGTCTACAATGAGCAGTTCTTC.

The chain's CDR3 is CAWSVGGNTEAFF. CDR3 sequence (DNA): TGTGCCTGGAGTGTAGGCGGGAACACTGAAGCTTTCTTT. The V and J genes are TRBV30 and TRBJ1-1; D uncertain. The CDR3 covers 13 residues. Germline-derived CDR1 and CDR2 are GTSNPN and SVGIG (reference sequence). Between the trimmed V and J ends, which lost 0 bases and 1 base, there was a span of 6 bases. Full variable domain (missing parts from reference TRBV30 and TRBJ1-1): SQTIHQWPATLVQPVGSPLSLECTVEGTSNPNLYWYRQAAGRGLQLLFYSVGIGQISSEVPQNLSASRPQDRQFILSSKKLLLSDSGFYLCAWSVGGNTEAFFGQGTRLTVV.

Remarks on this clone: This same CDR3 is encoded by further DNA sequences in the sample. The chain joins TRBV7-9 to TRBJ1-1; D is unresolved. This CDR3 has 13 amino acids. CDR1 is SEHNR and CDR2 is FQNEAQ in the germline V gene (reference sequence). Trimming shortened V by 4 bases and J by 5 bases, and 11 bases separated the two germline ends. The CDR3 coding sequence is TGTGCCAGCAGCTCCTCCCGGGGTACTGAAGCTTTCTTT. Residues: CASSSSRGTEAFF.

J is TRBJ1-2 and V is TRBV6-5; D is uncertain. Germline CDR1 reads MNHEY; CDR2 reads SVGAGI. V was pared by 7 bases and J by 6 bases, with 12 bases between. The CDR3 length is 12 residues. The CDR3 coding sequence is TGTGCCAGCACGCAGGCGAATAATGGCTACACCTTC. Translating gives CASTQANNGYTF.

The rearrangement joins TRBV3-1 (or the pseudogene TRBV3-2) to TRBJ2-3, with 7 bases fitting TRBD1. Looked up from germline, CDR1 is LGHDT and CDR2 is YNNKEL (reference sequence). V shed 3 bases, J shed 2 bases, and the junction held 2 bases outside the gene matches. The CDR3 sequence is 14 residues long. The CDR3 reads CASSHGTATDTQYF. The CDR3 nucleotides read TGTGCCAGCAGCCACGGGACAGCCACAGATACGCAGTATTTT.